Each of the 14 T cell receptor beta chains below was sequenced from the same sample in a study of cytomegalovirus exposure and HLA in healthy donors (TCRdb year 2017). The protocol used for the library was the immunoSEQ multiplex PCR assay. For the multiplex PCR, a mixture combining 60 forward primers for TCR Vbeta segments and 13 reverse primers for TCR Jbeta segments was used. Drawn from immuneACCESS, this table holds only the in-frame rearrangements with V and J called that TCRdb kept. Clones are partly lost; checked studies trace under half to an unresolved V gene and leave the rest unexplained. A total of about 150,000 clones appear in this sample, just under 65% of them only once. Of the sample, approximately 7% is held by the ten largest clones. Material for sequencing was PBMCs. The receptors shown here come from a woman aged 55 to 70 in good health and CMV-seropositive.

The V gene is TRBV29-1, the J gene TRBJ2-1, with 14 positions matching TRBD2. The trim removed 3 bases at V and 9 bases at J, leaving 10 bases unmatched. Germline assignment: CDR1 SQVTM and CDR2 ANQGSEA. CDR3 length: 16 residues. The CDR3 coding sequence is TGCAGCGTTGAGGGACTAGCGGGAGAATTTTATAGTGAGCAGTTCTTC. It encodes CSVEGLAGEFYSEQFF.

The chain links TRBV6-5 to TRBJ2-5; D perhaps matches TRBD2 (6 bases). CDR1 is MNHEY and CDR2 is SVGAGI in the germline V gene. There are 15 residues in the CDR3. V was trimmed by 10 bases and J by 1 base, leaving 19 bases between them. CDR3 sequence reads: CATSPLGGSQETQYF. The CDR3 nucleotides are TGTGCCACCTCCCCGTTGGGAGGATCCCAAGAGACCCAGTACTTC.

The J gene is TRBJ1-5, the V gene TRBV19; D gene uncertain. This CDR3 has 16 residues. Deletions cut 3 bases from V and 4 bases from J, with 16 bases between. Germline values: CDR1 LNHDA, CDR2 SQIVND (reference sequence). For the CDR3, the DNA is TGTGCCAGTAGTATCCGTGGAGGGAGGAGAAATCAGCCCCAGCATTTT. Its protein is CASSIRGGRRNQPQHF.

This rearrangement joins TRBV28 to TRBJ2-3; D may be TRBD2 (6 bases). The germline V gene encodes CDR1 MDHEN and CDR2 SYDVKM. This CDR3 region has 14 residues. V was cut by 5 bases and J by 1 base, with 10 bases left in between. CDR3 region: CASSSTGGTDTQYF. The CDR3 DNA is TGTGCCAGCAGTAGCACGGGGGGCACAGATACGCAGTATTTT.

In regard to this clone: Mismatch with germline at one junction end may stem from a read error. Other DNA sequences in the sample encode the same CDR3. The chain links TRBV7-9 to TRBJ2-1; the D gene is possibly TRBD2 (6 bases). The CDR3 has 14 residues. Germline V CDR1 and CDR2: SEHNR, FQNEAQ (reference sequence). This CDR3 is CASSLGTLHNEQFF. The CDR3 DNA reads TGTGCTAGCAGCCTGGGGACTCTTCACAATGAGCAGTTCTTC.

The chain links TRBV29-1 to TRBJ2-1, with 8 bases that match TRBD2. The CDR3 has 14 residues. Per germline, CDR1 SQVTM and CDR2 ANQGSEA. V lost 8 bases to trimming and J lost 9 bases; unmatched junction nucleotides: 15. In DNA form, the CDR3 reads TGCAGCCTCCGTTCGGGAGGGCCCTCGGGTGAGCAGTTCTTC. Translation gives CSLRSGGPSGEQFF.

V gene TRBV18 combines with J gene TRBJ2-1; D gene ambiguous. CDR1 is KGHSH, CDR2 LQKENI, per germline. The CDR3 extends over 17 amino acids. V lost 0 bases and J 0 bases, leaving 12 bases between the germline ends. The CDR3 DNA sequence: TGTGCCAGCTCACCACCTGGCAGCGTCAGCTCCTACAATGAGCAGTTCTTC. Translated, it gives CASSPPGSVSSYNEQFF.

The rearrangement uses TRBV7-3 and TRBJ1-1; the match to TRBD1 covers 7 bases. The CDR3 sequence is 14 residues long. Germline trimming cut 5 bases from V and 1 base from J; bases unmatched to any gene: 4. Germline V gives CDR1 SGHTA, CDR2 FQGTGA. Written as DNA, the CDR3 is TGTGCCAGCAGCCTAGGGACAGCGAACACTGAAGCTTTCTTT. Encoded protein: CASSLGTANTEAFF.

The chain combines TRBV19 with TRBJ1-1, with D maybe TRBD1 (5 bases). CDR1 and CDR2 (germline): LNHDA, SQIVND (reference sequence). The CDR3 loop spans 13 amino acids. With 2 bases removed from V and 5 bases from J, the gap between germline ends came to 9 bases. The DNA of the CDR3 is TGTGCCAGTAGTATAACGGGGGGGACTGAAGCTTTCTTT. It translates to CASSITGGTEAFF.

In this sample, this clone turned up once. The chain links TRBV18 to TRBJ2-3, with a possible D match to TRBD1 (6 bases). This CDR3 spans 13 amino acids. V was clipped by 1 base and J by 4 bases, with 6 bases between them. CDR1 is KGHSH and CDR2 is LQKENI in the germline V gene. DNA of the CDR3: TGTGCCAGCTCACCACGGACAGCAGATACGCAGTATTTT. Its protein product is CASSPRTADTQYF.

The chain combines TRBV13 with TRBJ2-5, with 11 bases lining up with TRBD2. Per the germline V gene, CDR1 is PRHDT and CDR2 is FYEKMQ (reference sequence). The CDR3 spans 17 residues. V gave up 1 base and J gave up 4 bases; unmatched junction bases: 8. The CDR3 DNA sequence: TGTGCCAGCAGCTTAGAGGCTCTAGCGGGAGGAGCAGAGACCCAGTACTTC. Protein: CASSLEALAGGAETQYF.

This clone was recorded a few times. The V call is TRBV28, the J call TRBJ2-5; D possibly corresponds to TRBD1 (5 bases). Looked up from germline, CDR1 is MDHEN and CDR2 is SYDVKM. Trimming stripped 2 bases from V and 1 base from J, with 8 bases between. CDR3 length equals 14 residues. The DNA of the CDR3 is TGTGCCAGCAGTTTAGAGGACATCCAAGAGACCCAGTACTTC. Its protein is CASSLEDIQETQYF.

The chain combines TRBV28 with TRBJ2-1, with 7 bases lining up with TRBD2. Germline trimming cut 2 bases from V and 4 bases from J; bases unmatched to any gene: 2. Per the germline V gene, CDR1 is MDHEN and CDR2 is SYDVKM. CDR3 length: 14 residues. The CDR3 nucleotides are TGTGCCAGCAGTTTAGCGGGAGAGTACAATGAGCAGTTCTTC. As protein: CASSLAGEYNEQFF.

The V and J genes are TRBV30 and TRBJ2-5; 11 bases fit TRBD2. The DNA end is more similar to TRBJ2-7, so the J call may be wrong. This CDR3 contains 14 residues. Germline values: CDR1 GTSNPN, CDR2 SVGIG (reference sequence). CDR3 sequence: CAYVAGGSSYEQYF. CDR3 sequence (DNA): TGTGCCTACGTAGCGGGAGGGAGCTCCTACGAGCAGTACTTC.